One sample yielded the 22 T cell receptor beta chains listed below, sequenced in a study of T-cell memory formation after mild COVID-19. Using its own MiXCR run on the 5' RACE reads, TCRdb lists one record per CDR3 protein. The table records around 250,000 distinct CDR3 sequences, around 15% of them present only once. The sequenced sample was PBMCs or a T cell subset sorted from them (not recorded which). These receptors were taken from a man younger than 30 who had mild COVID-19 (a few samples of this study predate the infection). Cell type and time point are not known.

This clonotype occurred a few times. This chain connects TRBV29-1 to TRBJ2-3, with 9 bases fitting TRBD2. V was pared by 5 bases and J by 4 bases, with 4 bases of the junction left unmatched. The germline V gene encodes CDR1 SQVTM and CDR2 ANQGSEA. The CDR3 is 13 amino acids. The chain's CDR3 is CSVRGGAPDTQYF. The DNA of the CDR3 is TGCAGCGTTCGCGGGGGGGCCCCAGATACGCAGTATTTT.

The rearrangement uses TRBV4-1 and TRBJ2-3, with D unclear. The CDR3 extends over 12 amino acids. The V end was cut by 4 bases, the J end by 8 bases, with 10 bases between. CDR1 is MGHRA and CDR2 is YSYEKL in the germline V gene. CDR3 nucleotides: TGCGCCAGCAGCCGGGTTTTGGGTACGCAGTATTTT. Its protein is CASSRVLGTQYF.

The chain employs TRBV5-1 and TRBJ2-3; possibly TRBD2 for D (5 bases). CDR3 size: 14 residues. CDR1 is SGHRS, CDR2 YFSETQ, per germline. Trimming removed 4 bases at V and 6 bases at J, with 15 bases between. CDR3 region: CASSPGGAPDTQYF. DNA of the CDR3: TGCGCCAGCAGCCCCGGAGGAGCCCCCGATACGCAGTATTTT.

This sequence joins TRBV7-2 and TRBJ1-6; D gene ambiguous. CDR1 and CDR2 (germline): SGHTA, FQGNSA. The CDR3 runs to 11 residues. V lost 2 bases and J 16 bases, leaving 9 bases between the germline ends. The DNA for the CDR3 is TGTGCCAGCAGCTTATTGCAGGTACTCCACTTT. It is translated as CASSLLQVLHF.

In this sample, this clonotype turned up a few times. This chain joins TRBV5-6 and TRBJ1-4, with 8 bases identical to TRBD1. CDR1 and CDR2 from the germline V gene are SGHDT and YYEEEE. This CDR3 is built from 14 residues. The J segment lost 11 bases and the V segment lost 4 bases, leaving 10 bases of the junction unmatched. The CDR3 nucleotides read TGTGCCAGCAGCCCCCTGACAGGGGTTCGGAAACTGTTTTTT. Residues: CASSPLTGVRKLFF.

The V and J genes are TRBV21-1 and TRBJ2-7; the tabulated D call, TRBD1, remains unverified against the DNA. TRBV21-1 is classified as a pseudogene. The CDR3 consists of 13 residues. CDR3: CASAHRSAYEQYV. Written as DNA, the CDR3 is TGTGCCAGCGCACACAGGTCGGCCTACGAGCAGTACGTC.

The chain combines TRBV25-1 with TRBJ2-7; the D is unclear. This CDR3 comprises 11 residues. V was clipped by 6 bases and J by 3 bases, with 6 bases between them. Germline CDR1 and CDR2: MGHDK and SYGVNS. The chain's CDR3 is CASSAIYEQYF. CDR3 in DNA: TGTGCCAGCAGCGCCATCTACGAGCAGTACTTC.

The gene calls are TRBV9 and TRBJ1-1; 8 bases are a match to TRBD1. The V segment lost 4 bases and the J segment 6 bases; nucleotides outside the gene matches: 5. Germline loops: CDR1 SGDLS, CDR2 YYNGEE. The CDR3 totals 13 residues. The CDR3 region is CASSIGQGPEAFF. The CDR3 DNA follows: TGTGCCAGCAGCATAGGACAGGGCCCTGAAGCTTTCTTT. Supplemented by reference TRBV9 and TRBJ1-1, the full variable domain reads DSGVTQTPKHLITATGQRVTLRCSPRSGDLSVYWYQQSLDQGLQFLIQYYNGEERAKGNILERFSAQQFPDLHSELNLSSLELGDSALYFCASSIGQGPEAFFGQGTRLTVV.

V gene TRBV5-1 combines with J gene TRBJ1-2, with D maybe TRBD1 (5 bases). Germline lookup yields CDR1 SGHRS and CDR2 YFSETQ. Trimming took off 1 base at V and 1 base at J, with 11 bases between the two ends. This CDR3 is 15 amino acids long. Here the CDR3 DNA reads TGCGCCAGCAGCTTGTTGTCAGGGAATAACTATGGCTACACCTTC. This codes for CASSLLSGNNYGYTF.

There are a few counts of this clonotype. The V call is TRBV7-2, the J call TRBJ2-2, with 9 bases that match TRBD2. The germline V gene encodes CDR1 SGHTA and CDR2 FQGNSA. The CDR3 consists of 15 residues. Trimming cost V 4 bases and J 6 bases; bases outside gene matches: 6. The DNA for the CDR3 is TGTGCCAGCAGCTACAGCGGGGGGAATGCCGGGGAGCTGTTTTTT. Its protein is CASSYSGGNAGELFF.

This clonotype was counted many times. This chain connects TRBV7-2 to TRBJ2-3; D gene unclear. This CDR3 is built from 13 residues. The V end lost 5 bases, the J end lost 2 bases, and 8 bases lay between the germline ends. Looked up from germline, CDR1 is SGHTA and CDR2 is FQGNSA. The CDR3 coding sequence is TGTGCCAGCAGCCGTCTCATCACAGATACGCAGTATTTT. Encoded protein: CASSRLITDTQYF.

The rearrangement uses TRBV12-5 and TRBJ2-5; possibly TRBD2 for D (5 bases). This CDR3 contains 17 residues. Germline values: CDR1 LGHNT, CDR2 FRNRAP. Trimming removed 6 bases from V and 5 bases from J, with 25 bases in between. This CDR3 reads CASGHSRMRAMGETQYF. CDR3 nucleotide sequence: TGTGCTAGTGGCCACTCCAGGATGCGGGCCATGGGGGAGACCCAGTACTTC.

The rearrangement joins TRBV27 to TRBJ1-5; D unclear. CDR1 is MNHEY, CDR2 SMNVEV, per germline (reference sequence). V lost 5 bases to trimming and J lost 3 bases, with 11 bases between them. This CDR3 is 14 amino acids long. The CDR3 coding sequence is TGTGCCAGCAGTCCCCACGGAACCAATCAGCCCCAGCATTTT. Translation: CASSPHGTNQPQHF.

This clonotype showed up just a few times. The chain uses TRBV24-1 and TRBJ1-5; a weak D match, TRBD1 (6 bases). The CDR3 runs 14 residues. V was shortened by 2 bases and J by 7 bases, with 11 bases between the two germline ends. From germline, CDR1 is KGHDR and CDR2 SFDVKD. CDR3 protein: CATSDYRVDQPQHF. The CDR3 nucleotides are TGTGCCACCAGTGATTACAGGGTCGACCAGCCCCAGCATTTT.

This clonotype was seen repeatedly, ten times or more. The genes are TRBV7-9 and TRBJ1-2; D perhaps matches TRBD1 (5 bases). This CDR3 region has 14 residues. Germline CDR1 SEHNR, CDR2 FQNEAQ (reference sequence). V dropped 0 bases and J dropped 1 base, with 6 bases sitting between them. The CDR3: CASSLATDNYGYTF. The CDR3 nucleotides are TGTGCCAGCAGCTTAGCGACAGATAACTATGGCTACACCTTC. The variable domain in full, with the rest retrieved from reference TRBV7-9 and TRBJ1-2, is DTGVSQNPRHKITKRGQNVTFRCDPISEHNRLYWYRQTLGQGPEFLTYFQNEAQLEKSRLLSDRFSAERPKGSFSTLEIQRTEQGDSAMYLCASSLATDNYGYTFGSGTRLTVV.

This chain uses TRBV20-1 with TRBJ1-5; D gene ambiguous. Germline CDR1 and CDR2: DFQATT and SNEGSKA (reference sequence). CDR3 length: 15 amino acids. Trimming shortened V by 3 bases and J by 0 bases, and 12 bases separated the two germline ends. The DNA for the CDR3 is TGCAGTGCTAGCCTGCCGGGAACTAGCAATCAGCCCCAGCATTTT. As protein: CSASLPGTSNQPQHF.

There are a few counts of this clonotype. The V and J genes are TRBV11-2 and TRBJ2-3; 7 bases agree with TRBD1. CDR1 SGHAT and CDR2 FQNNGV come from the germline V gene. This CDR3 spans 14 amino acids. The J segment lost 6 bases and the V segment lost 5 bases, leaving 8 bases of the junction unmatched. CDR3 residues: CASSEVGGLDTQYF. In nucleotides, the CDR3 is TGTGCCAGCAGCGAGGTAGGGGGCCTTGATACGCAGTATTTT.

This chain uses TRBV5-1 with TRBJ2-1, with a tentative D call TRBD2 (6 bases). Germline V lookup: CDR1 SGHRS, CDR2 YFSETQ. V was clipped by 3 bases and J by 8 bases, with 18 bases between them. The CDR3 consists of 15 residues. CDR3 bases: TGCGCCAGCAGCTCGCTTGGGGCGGGGTTCGATGAGCAGTTCTTC. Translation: CASSSLGAGFDEQFF.

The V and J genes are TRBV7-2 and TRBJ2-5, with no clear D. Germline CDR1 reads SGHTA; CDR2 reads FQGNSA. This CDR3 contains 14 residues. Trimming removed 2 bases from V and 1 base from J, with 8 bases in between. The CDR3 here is CASSLRSGQETQYF. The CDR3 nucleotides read TGTGCCAGCAGCTTACGGTCAGGCCAAGAGACCCAGTACTTC.

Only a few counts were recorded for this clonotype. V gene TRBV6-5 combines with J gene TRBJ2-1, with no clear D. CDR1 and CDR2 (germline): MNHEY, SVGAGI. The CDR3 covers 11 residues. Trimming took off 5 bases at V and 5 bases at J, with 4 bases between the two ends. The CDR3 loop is CASSQNNEQFF. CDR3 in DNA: TGTGCCAGCAGTCAAAACAATGAGCAGTTCTTC.

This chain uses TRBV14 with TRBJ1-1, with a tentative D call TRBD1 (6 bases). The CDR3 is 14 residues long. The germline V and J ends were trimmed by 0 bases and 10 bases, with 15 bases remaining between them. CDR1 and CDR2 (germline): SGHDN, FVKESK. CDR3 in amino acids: CASSQDRPRGTAFF. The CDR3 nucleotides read TGTGCCAGCAGCCAAGATCGGCCCAGGGGTACAGCTTTCTTT.

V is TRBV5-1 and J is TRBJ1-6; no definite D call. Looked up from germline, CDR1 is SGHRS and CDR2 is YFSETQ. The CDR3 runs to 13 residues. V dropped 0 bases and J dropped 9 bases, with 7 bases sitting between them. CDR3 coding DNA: TGCGCCAGCAGCTTGGCTGGATTTTCACCCCTCCACTTT. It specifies CASSLAGFSPLHF.